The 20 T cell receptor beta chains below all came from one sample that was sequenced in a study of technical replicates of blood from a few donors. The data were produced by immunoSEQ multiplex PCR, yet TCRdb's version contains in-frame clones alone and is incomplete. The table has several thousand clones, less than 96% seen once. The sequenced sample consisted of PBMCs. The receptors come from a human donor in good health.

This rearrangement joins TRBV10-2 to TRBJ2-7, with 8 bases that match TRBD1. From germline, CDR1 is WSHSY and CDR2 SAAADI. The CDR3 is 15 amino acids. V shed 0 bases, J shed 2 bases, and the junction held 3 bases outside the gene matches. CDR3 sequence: CASSESVTGAYEQYF. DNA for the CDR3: TGCGCCAGCAGTGAGTCCGTGACAGGGGCCTACGAGCAGTACTTC.

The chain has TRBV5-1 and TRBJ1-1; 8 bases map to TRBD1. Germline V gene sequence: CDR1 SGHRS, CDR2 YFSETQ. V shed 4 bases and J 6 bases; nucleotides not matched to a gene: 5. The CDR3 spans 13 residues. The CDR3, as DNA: TGCGCCAGCAGCGGGACAGGACGCTCTGAAGCTTTCTTT. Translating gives CASSGTGRSEAFF.

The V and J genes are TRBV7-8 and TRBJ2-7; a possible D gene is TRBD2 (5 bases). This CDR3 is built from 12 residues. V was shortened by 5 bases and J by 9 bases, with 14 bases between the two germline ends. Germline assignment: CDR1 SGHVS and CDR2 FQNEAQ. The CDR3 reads CASSRGPSTQYF. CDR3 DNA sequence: TGTGCCAGCAGCCGCGGGCCCTCGACGCAGTACTTC.

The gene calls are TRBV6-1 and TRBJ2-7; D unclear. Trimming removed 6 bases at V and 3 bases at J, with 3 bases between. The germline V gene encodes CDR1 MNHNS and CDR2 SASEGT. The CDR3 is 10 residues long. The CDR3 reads CASSFYEQYF. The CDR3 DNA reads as TGTGCCAGCAGCTTCTACGAGCAGTACTTC.

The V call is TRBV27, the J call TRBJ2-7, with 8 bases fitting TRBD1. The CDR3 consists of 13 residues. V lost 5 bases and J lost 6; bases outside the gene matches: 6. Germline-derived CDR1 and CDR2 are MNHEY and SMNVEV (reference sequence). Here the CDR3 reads CASSPTGAGEQYF. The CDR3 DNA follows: TGTGCCAGCAGTCCGACAGGGGCTGGCGAGCAGTACTTC.

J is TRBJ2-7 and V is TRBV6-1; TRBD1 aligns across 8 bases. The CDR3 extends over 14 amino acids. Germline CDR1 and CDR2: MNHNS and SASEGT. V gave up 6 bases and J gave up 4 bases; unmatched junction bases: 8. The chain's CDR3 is CASRTEGQGYEQYF. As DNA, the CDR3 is TGTGCCAGCAGGACCGAAGGACAGGGTTACGAGCAGTACTTC.

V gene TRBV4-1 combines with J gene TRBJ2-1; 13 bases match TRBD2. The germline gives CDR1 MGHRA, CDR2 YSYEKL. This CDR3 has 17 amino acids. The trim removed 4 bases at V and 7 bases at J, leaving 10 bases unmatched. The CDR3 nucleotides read TGCGCCAGCAGCCTCACTAGCGGGAGGGCCGATGTGAATGAGCAGTTCTTC. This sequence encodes CASSLTSGRADVNEQFF.

CDR3 in amino acids: CASSEYQEGDGYTF. Here the CDR3 DNA reads TGCGCCAGCAGTGAGTACCAAGAGGGGGATGGCTACACCTTC. The gene calls are TRBV10-2 and TRBJ1-2; D is possibly TRBD1 (6 bases). There are 14 residues in the CDR3. Trimming stripped 1 base from V and 6 bases from J, with 12 bases between. Germline assignment: CDR1 WSHSY and CDR2 SAAADI.

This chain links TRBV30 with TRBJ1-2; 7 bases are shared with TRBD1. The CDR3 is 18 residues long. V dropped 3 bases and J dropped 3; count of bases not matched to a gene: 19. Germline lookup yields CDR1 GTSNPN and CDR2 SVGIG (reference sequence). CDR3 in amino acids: CAWRGAGTESNRYYGYTF. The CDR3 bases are TGTGCCTGGAGGGGGGCCGGGACAGAGTCGAATAGATACTATGGCTACACCTTC.

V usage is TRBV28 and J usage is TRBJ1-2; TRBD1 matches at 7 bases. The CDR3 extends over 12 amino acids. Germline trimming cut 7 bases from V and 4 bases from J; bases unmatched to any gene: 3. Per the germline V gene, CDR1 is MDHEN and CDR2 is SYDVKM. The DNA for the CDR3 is TGTGCCAGCACGACAGGGTCCTATGGCTACACCTTC. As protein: CASTTGSYGYTF.

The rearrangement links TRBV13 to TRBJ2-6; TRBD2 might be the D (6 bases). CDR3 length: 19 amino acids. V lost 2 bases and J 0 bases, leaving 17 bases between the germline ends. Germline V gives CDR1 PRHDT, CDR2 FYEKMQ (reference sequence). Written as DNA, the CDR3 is TGTGCCAGCAGCTTACGTCGTAGCGGTGAGTTCTCTGGGGCCAACGTCCTGACTTTC. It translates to CASSLRRSGEFSGANVLTF.

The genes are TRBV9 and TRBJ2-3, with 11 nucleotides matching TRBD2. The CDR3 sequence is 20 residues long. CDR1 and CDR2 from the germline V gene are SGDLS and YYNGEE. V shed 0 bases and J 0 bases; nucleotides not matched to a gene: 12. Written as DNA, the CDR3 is TGTGCCAGCAGCGTAGAGGCTAGCGGGAGGCTTGTATCTAGCACAGATACGCAGTATTTT. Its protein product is CASSVEASGRLVSSTDTQYF.

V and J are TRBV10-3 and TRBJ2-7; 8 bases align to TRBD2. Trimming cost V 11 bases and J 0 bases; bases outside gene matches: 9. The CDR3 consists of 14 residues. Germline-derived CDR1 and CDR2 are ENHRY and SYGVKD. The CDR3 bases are TGTGCCGCCGGGGGGGCTAGCGGCTCCTACGAGCAGTACTTC. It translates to CAAGGASGSYEQYF.

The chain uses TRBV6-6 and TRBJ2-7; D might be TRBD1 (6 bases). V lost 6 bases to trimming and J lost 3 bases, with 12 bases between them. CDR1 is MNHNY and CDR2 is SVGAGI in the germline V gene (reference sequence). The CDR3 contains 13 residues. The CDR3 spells CASSDRDNYEQYF. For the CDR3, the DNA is TGTGCCAGCAGCGACCGGGACAACTACGAGCAGTACTTC.

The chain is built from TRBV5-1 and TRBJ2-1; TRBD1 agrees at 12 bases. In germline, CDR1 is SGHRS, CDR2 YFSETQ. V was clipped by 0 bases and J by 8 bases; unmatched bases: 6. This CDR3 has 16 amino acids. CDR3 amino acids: CASSLELGQGAHEQFF. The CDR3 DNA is TGCGCCAGCAGCTTGGAATTGGGACAGGGGGCCCATGAGCAGTTCTTC.

The CDR3 DNA reads as TGCAGCGTTGGACTAGCGGGCAAGAACACCGGGGAGCTGTTTTTT. It translates to CSVGLAGKNTGELFF. The chain uses TRBV29-1 and TRBJ2-2, with 10 nucleotides matching TRBD2. The V segment lost 4 bases and the J segment 1 base; nucleotides outside the gene matches: 3. CDR1 SQVTM and CDR2 ANQGSEA come from the germline V gene. This CDR3 is built from 15 residues.

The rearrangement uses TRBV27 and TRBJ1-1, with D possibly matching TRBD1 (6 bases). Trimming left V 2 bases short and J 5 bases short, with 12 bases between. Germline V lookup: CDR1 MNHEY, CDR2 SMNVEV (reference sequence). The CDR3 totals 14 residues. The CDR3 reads CASSLNGRGTEAFF. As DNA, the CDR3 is TGTGCCAGCAGTTTAAACGGCAGGGGTACTGAAGCTTTCTTT.

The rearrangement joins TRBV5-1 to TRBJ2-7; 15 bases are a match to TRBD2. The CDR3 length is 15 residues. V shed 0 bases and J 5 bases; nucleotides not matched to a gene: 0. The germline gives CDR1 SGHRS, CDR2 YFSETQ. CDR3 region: CASSLGTSGRDEQYF. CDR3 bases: TGCGCCAGCAGCTTGGGGACTAGCGGGAGGGACGAGCAGTACTTC.

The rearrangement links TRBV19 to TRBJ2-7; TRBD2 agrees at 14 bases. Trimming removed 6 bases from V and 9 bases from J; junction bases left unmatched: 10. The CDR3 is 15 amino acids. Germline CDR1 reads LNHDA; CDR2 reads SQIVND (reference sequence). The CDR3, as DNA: TGTGCCAGTAGCTCGAAGGTGGGACTAGCGGGAGTGCAGTACTTC. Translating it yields CASSSKVGLAGVQYF.

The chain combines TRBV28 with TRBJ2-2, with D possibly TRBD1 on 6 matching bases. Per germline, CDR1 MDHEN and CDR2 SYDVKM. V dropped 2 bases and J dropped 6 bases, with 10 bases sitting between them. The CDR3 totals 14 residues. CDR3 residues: CASSLGQTPGELFF. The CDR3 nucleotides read TGTGCCAGCAGTTTAGGACAGACCCCCGGGGAGCTGTTTTTT.